This T cell receptor (beta chain) was captured by sequencing in a study of beta chain features in type 1 diabetes. The V and J ends lost 5 bases and 9 bases respectively, with 13 bases between them. Germline V gene data show CDR1 as MDHEN and CDR2 as SYDVKM. There are 12 residues in the CDR3. Notes on the study in general: Shortening of TCRB CDR3s, moderate but significant, appeared in all four CD4+ subsets of Type 1 diabetes patients.

This clone has more than one count but fewer than ten. Its antigen is undetermined. cDNA synthesis used the whole RNA isolate, giving expressed TCRB sequences. TCRdb's copy holds only in-frame clones and misses some; the assay was immunoSEQ multiplex PCR. The table includes about 170,000 clones, about 8% detected once. The sequence derives from a woman aged 40-49 years with type 1 diabetes. Sequenced sample: central memory CD4+ T cells from blood. This sequence joins TRBV28 and TRBJ1-2; D possibly corresponds to TRBD1 (5 bases). The CDR3 reads CASSRWDSSYTF. The CDR3 DNA follows: TGTGCCAGCAGTCGTTGGGACTCAAGCTACACCTTC.